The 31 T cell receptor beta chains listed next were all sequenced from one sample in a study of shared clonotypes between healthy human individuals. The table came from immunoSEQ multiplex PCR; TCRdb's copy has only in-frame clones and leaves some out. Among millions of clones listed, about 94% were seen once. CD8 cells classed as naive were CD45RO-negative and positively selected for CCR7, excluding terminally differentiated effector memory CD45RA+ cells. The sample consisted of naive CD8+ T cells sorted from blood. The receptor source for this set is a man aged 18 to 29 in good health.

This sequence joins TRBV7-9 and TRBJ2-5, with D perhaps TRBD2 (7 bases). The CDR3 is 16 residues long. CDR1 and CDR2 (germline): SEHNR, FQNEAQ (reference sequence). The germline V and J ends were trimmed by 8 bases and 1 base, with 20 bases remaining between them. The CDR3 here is CASPPGGLTVQETQYF. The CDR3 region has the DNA TGTGCCAGCCCCCCGGGGGGCCTAACGGTCCAAGAGACCCAGTACTTC.

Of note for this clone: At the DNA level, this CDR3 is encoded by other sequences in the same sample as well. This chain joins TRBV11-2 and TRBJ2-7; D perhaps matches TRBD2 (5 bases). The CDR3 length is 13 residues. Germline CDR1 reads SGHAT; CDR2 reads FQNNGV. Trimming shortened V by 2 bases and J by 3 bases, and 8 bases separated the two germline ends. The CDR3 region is CASSLRGSYEQYF. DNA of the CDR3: TGTGCCAGCAGCTTAAGAGGGAGCTACGAGCAGTACTTC. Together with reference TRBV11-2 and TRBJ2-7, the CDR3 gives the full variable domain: EAGVAQSPRYKIIEKRQSVAFWCNPISGHATLYWYQQILGQGPKLLIQFQNNGVVDDSQLPKDRFSAERLKGVDSTLKIQPAKLEDSAVYLCASSLRGSYEQYFGPGTRLTVT.

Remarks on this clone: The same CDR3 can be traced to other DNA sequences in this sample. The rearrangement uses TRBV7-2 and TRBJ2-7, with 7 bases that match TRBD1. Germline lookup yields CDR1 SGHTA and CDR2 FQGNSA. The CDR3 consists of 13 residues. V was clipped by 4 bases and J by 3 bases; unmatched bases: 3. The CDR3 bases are TGTGCCAGCAGCTCCCGGGACAGCTACGAGCAGTACTTC. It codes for CASSSRDSYEQYF.

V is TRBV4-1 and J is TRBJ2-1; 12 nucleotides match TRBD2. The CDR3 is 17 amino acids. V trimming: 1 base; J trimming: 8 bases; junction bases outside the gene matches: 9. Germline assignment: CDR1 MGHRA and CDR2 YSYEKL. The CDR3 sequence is CASSQGETSGSVYEQFF. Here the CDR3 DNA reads TGCGCCAGCAGCCAAGGTGAGACTAGCGGGAGTGTCTATGAGCAGTTCTTC.

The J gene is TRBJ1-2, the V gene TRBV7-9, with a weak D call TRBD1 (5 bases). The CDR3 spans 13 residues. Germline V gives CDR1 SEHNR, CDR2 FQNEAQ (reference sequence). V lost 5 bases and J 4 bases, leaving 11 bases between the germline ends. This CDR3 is CASSPQGFYGYTF. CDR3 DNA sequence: TGTGCCAGCAGCCCTCAGGGATTCTATGGCTACACCTTC.

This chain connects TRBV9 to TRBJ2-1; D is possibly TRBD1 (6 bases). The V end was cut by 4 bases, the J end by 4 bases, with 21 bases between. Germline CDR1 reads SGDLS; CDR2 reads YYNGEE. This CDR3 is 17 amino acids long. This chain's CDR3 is CASSTPGTKVPYNEQFF. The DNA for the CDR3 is TGTGCCAGCAGCACGCCCGGGACAAAGGTTCCGTACAATGAGCAGTTCTTC.

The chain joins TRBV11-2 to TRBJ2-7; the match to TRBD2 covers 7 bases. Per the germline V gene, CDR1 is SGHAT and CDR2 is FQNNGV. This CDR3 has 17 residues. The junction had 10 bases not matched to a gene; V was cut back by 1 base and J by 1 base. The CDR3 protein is CASSLGSGEGLSYEQYF. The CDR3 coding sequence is TGTGCCAGCAGCTTAGGATCGGGGGAGGGCCTTTCCTACGAGCAGTACTTC.

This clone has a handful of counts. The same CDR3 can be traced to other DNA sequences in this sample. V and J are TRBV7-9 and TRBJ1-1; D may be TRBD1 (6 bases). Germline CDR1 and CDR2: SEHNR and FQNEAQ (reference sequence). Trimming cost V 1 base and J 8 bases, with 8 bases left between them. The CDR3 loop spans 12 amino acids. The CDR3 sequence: CASSLGGGEAFF. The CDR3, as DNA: TGTGCCAGCAGCTTAGGAGGGGGGGAAGCTTTCTTT. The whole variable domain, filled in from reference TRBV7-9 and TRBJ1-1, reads DTGVSQNPRHKITKRGQNVTFRCDPISEHNRLYWYRQTLGQGPEFLTYFQNEAQLEKSRLLSDRFSAERPKGSFSTLEIQRTEQGDSAMYLCASSLGGGEAFFGQGTRLTVV.

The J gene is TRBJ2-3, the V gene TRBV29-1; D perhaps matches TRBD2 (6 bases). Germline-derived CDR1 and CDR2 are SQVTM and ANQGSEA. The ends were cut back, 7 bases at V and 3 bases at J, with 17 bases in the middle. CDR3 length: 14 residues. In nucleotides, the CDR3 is TGCAGCGCACATGTGGCGGGGTGGACAGATACGCAGTATTTT. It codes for CSAHVAGWTDTQYF.

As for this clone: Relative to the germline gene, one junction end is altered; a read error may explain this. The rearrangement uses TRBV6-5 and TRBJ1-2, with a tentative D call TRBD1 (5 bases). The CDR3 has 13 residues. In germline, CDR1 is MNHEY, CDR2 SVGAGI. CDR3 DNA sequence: TGTGCCACCAGTTACGGGGGGGGCTATGGCTACACCTTC. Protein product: CATSYGGGYGYTF.

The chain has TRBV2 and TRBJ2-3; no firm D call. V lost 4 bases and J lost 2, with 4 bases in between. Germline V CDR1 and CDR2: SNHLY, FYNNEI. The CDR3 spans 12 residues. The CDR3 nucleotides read TGTGCCAGCAGTGGAGACACAGATACGCAGTATTTT. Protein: CASSGDTDTQYF. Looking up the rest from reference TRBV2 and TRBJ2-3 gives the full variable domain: EPEVTQTPSHQVTQMGQEVILRCVPISNHLYFYWYRQILGQKVEFLVSFYNNEISEKSEIFDDQFSVERPDGSNFTLKIRSTKLEDSAMYFCASSGDTDTQYFGPGTRLTVL.

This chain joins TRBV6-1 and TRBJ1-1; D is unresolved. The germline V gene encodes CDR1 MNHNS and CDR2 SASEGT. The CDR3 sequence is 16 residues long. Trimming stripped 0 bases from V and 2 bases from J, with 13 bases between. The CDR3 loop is CASSEALGSSNTEAFF. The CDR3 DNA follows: TGTGCCAGCAGTGAAGCGCTGGGCAGCAGTAACACTGAAGCTTTCTTT.

The CDR3 protein is CASTPPGLNTGELFF. CDR3 DNA sequence: TGTGCCAGCACCCCTCCGGGGTTAAACACCGGGGAGCTGTTTTTT. The chain links TRBV28 to TRBJ2-2; perhaps TRBD2 as D (5 bases). V gave up 7 bases and J gave up 2 bases, with 14 bases separating them. Looked up from germline, CDR1 is MDHEN and CDR2 is SYDVKM. The CDR3 is made up of 15 amino acids.

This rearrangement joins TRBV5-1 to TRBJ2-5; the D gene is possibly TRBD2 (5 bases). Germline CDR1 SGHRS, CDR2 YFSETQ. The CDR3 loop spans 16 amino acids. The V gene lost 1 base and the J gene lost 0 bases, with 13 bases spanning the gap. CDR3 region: CASSLIFAGDQETQYF. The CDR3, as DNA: TGCGCCAGCAGCTTGATTTTTGCCGGGGACCAAGAGACCCAGTACTTC.

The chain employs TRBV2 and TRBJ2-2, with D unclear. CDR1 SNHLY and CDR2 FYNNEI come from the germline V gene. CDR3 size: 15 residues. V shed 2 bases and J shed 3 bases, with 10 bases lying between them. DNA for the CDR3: TGTGCCAGCAGTGAAATGGGGTCGGACACCGGGGAGCTGTTTTTT. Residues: CASSEMGSDTGELFF. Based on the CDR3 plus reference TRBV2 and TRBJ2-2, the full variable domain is EPEVTQTPSHQVTQMGQEVILRCVPISNHLYFYWYRQILGQKVEFLVSFYNNEISEKSEIFDDQFSVERPDGSNFTLKIRSTKLEDSAMYFCASSEMGSDTGELFFGEGSRLTVL.

CDR3 coding DNA: TGTGCCAGTAGTATAGCCTACGGATCCTACGAGCAGTACTTC. Protein: CASSIAYGSYEQYF. The chain employs TRBV19 and TRBJ2-7, with D hard to call. Trimming removed 1 base from V and 1 base from J, with 8 bases in between. Germline CDR1 reads LNHDA; CDR2 reads SQIVND (reference sequence). This CDR3 comprises 14 residues.

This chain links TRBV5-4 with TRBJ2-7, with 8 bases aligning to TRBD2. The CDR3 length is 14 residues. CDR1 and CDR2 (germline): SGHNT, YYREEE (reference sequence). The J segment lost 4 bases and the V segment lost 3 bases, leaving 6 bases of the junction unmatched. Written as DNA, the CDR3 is TGTGCCAGCAGCTCCGGGGGGGCAAAGTACGAGCAGTACTTC. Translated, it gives CASSSGGAKYEQYF.

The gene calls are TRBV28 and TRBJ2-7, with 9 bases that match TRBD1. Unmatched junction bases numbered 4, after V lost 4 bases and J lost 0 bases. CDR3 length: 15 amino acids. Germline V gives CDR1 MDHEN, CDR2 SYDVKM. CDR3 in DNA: TGTGCCAGCAGTTCCGGGACAGGGCCCTCCTACGAGCAGTACTTC. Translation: CASSSGTGPSYEQYF.

CDR3 in DNA: TGTGCCAGCAGCCCCTCACCGACAGGGGCCTACGAGCAGTACTTC. Translating gives CASSPSPTGAYEQYF. The chain recombines TRBV7-9 with TRBJ2-7; 8 bases fit TRBD1. J was trimmed by 2 bases and V by 5 bases; bases with no gene match: 8. The CDR3 spans 15 residues. CDR1 and CDR2 (germline): SEHNR, FQNEAQ (reference sequence).

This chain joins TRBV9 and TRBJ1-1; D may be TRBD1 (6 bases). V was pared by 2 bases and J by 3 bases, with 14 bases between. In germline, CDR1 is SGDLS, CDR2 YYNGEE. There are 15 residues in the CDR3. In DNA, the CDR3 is TGTGCCAGCAGCGTCAAGGGGGATCTGGACACTGAAGCTTTCTTT. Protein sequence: CASSVKGDLDTEAFF.

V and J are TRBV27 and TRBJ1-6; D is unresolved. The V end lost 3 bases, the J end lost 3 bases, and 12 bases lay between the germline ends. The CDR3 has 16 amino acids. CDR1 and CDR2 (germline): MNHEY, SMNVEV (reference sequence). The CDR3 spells CASSLMMWDYNSPLHF. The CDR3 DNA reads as TGTGCCAGCAGTTTGATGATGTGGGACTATAATTCACCCCTCCACTTT.

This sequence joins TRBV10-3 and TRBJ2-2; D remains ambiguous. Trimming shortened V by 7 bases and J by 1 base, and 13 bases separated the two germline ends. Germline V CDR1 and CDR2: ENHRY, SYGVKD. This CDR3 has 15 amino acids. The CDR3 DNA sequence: TGTGCCATCAAGGGAAGTCCAAAGAACACCGGGGAGCTGTTTTTT. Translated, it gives CAIKGSPKNTGELFF.

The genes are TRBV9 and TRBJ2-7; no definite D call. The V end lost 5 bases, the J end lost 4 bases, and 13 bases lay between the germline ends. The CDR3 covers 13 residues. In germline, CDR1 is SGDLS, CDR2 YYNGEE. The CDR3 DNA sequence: TGTGCCAGCAGGGCCCCCGTGGGGTACGAGCAGTACTTC. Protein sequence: CASRAPVGYEQYF.

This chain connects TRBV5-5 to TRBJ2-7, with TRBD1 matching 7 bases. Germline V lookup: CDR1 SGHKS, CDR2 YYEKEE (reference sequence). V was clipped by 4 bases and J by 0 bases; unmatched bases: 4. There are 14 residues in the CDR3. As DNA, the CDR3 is TGTGCCAGCAGCGTGGGACAGAACTCCTACGAGCAGTACTTC. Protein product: CASSVGQNSYEQYF. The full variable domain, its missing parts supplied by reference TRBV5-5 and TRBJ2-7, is DAGVTQSPTHLIKTRGQQVTLRCSPISGHKSVSWYQQVLGQGPQFIFQYYEKEERGRGNFPDRFSARQFPNYSSELNVNALLLGDSALYLCASSVGQNSYEQYFGPGTRLTVT.

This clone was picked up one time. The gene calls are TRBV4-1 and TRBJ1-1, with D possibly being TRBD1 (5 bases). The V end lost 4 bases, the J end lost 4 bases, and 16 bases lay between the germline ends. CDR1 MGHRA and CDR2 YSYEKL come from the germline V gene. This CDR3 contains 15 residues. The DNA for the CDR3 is TGCGCCAGCAGCCCGCACGGGACCGCATTCACTGAAGCTTTCTTT. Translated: CASSPHGTAFTEAFF.

This chain's CDR3 is CASSSNSWTGELFF. In nucleotides, the CDR3 is TGTGCCAGCAGCTCGAACTCGTGGACCGGGGAGCTGTTTTTT. The J gene is TRBJ2-2, the V gene TRBV7-9; D uncertain. The V and J ends lost 4 bases and 5 bases respectively, with 11 bases between them. The CDR3 has 14 amino acids. Germline assignment: CDR1 SEHNR and CDR2 FQNEAQ (reference sequence).

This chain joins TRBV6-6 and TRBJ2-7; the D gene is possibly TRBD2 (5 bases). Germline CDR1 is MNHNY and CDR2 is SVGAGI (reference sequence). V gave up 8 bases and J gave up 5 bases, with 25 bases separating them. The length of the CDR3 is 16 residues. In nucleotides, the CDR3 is TGTGCCAGCGCTGGGGTGGGAGAAGAATACGGGCACGAGCAGTACTTC. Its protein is CASAGVGEEYGHEQYF.

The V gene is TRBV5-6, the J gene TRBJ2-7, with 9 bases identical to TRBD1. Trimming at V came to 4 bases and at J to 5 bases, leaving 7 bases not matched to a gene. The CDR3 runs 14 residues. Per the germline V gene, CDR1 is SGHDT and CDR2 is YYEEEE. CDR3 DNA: TGTGCCAGCAGCCTGGGACAGGGCCCCGACGAGCAGTACTTC. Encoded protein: CASSLGQGPDEQYF.

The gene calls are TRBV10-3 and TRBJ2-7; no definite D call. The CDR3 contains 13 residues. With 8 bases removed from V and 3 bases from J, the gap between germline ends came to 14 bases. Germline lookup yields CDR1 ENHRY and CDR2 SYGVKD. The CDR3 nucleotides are TGTGCCATCGTAAACTCGCCAAACTACGAGCAGTACTTC. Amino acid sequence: CAIVNSPNYEQYF.

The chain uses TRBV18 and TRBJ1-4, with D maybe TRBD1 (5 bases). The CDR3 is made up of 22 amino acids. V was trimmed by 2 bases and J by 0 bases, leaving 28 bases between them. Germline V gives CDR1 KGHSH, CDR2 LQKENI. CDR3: CASSPSTEENHIYIATNEKLFF. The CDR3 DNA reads TGTGCCAGCTCACCATCGACAGAAGAAAACCACATCTACATTGCAACTAATGAAAAACTGTTTTTT.

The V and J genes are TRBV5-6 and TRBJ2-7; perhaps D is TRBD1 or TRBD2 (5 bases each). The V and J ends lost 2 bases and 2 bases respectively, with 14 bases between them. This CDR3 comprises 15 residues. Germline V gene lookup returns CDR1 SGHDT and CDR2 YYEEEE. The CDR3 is CASSFLGDGPYEQYF. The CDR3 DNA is TGTGCCAGCAGCTTTTTAGGGGACGGACCCTACGAGCAGTACTTC.